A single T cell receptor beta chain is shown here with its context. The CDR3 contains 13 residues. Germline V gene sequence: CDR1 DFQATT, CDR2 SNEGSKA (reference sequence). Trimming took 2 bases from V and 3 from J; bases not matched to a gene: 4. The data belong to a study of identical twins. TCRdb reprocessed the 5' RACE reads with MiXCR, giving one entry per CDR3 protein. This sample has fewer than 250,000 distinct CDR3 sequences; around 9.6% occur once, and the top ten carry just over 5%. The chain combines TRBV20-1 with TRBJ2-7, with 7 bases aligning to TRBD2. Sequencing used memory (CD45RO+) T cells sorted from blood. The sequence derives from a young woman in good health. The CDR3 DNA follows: TGCAGTGCTAGAAGCGGGAATAACTACGAGCAGTACTTC. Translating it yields CSARSGNNYEQYF.